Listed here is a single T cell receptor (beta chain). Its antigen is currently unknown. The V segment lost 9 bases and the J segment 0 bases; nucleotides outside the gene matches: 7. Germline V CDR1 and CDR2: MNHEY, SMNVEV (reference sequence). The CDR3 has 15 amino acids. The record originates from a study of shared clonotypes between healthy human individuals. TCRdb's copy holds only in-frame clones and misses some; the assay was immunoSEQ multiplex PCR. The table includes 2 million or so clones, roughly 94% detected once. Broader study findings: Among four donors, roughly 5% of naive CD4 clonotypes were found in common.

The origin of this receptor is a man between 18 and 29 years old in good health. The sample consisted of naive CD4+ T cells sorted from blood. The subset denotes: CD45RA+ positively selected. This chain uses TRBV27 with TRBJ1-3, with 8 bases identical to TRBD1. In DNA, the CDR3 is TGTGCCAGTCGCAGGGGGCCGAGCTCTGGAAACACCATATATTTT. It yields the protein CASRRGPSSGNTIYF.